These 6 T cell receptor beta chains originate from one sample sequenced in a study of T cells in Graves' hyperthyroidism and ophthalmopathy. Using RNA transcripts as the source, TCR beta CDR3 regions were amplified. In the first-round RT-PCR of the TCR CDR3, the HTBI primer set was used. MiXCR, run by TCRdb on the multiplex PCR reads, gives a single entry per CDR3 protein. Among hundreds of thousands of distinct CDR3 sequences listed, roughly 25% were seen once. The sample comprised blood. The receptor set was obtained from a man over 45 with Graves' hyperthyroidism.

This clonotype was seen a handful of times. V is TRBV5-1 and J is TRBJ2-2; a possible D gene is TRBD2 (5 bases). This CDR3 is built from 14 residues. CDR1 is SGHRS, CDR2 YFSETQ, per germline. V was trimmed by 5 bases and J by 5 bases, leaving 13 bases between them. The CDR3 coding sequence is TGCGCCAGCAGTACGAGGGAGAGGACCGGGGAGCTGTTTTTT. Encoded protein: CASSTRERTGELFF. Full variable domain (remainder filled in from reference TRBV5-1 and TRBJ2-2): KAGVTQTPRYLIKTRGQQVTLSCSPISGHRSVSWYQQTPGQGLQFLFEYFSETQRNKGNFPGRFSGRQFSNSRSEMNVSTLELGDSALYLCASSTRERTGELFFGEGSRLTVL.

This clonotype was counted between two and nine times. V gene TRBV18 combines with J gene TRBJ2-7, with 8 bases that match TRBD2. With 1 base clipped from V and 0 bases from J, the junction kept 8 bases outside the gene matches. This CDR3 spans 17 amino acids. Germline CDR1 and CDR2: KGHSH and LQKENI. DNA of the CDR3: TGTGCCAGCTCACCACTGGGGGGGACTAGGTCCTCCTACGAGCAGTACTTC. Encoded protein: CASSPLGGTRSSYEQYF.

This clonotype was detected ten times or more. The gene calls are TRBV6-1 and TRBJ2-5, with 7 bases matching TRBD1. The CDR3 length is 13 residues. After removal of 4 bases from V and 2 bases from J, the junction contained 1 base not matched to a gene. The germline CDR1 and CDR2 sequences are MNHNS and SASEGT. CDR3 amino acids: CASSGDRQETQYF. The CDR3 region has the DNA TGTGCCAGCAGTGGGGACAGACAAGAGACCCAGTACTTC.

This clonotype occurred once. The chain has TRBV29-1 and TRBJ2-7; a possible D gene is TRBD2 (6 bases). Germline values: CDR1 SQVTM, CDR2 ANQGSEA. The CDR3 length is 16 residues. V lost 0 bases and J lost 0, with 15 bases in between. CDR3 protein: CSVEEGIGGTSYEQYF. Written as DNA, the CDR3 is TGCAGCGTTGAAGAGGGGATCGGGGGAACCTCCTACGAGCAGTACTTC.

This clonotype occurred a few times. The V call is TRBV20-1, the J call TRBJ2-1; 9 bases are a match to TRBD2. This CDR3 spans 16 amino acids. Trimming took 2 bases from V and 8 from J; bases not matched to a gene: 13. Germline V gene lookup returns CDR1 DFQATT and CDR2 SNEGSKA (reference sequence). This CDR3 reads CSARKRTREGVDEQFF. The CDR3 DNA sequence: TGCAGTGCTAGAAAAAGGACGCGGGAGGGGGTCGATGAGCAGTTCTTC.

The DNA for the CDR3 is TGTGCCAGCAGTTTACTTCTTTGGGGGGATCAGTACCAAGAGACCCAGTACTTC. This codes for CASSLLLWGDQYQETQYF. V is TRBV12-3 or TRBV12-4 and J is TRBJ2-5; D is perhaps TRBD2 (6 bases). Trimming shortened V by 2 bases and J by 0 bases, and 19 bases separated the two germline ends. The CDR3 is 18 residues long.